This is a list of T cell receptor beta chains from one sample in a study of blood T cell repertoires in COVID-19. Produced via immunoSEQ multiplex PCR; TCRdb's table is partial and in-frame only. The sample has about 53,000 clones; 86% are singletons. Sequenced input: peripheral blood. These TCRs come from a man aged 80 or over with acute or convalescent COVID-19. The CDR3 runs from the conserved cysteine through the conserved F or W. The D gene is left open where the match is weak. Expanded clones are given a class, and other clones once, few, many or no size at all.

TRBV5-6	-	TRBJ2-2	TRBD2	CASSLSILRGDTGELFF	TGTGCCAGCAGCTTAAGCATCCTCCGGGGGGACACCGGGGAGCTGTTTTTT
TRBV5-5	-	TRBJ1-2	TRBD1	CASSLRDRTYGYTF	TGTGCCAGCAGCTTACGGGACAGAACCTATGGCTACACCTTC
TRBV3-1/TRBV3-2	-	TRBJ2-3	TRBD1	CASSRNTGGDTQYF	TGTGCCAGCAGCCGAAATACAGGGGGAGATACGCAGTATTTT
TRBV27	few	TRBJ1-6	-	CASSSRVGSPLHF	TGTGCCAGCAGTTCCAGGGTTGGTTCACCCCTCCACTTT
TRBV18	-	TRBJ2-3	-	CASSSQTPFTDTQYF	TGTGCCAGCTCATCCCAGACTCCCTTCACAGATACGCAGTATTTT
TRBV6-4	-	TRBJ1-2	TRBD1	CASSDPFRTGAYGYTF	TGTGCCAGCAGTGACCCCTTTCGGACAGGGGCCTATGGCTACACCTTC
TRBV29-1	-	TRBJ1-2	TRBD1	CSAGEDRDYGYTF	TGCAGCGCCGGGGAGGACAGGGACTATGGCTACACCTTC
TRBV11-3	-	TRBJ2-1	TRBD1	CASSLEGQGYNEQFF	TGTGCCAGCAGCTTAGAGGGACAGGGTTACAATGAGCAGTTCTTC
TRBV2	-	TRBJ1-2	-	CASKTASYGYTF	TGTGCCAGCAAGACAGCGTCTTATGGCTACACCTTC
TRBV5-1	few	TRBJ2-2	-	CAIGQGGKAGELFF	TGCGCCATCGGACAGGGAGGGAAAGCCGGGGAGCTGTTTTTT
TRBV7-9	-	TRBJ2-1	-	CASSFSGTSYNEQFF	TGTGCCAGCAGCTTTAGCGGAACAAGCTACAATGAGCAGTTCTTC
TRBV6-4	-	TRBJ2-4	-	CASSALDGRGNIQYF	TGTGCCAGCAGTGCCTTGGATGGTAGAGGTAACATTCAGTACTTC
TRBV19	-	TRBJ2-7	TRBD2	CASSPRGGSVNEQYF	TGTGCCAGTAGCCCTCGGGGGGGGTCAGTGAACGAGCAGTACTTC
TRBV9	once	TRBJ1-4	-	CASSVGQGYEKLFF	TGTGCCAGCAGCGTAGGCCAGGGGTATGAAAAACTGTTTTTT
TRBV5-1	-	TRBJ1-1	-	CASSRLLALNTEAFF	TGCGCCAGCAGCAGATTATTGGCCCTGAACACTGAAGCTTTCTTT
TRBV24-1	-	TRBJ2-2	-	CATSDKSGELFF	TGTGCCACCAGTGACAAATCCGGGGAGCTGTTTTTT
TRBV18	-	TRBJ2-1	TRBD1	CASSPGTAYNEQFF	TGTGCCAGCTCACCAGGGACAGCATACAATGAGCAGTTCTTC
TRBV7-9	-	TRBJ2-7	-	CASSSYYEQYF	TGTGCCAGCAGCTCTTACTACGAGCAGTACTTC
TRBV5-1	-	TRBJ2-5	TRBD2	CASSFQRGGQETQYF	TGCGCCAGCAGCTTCCAGCGGGGGGGCCAAGAGACCCAGTACTTC
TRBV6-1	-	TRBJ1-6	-	CASSEAVSANSPLHF	TGTGCCAGCAGTGAAGCGGTCAGCGCTAATTCACCCCTCCACTTT
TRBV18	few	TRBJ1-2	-	CASSPEEDYGYTF	TGTGCCAGCTCACCAGAGGAGGACTATGGCTACACCTTC
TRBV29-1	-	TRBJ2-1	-	CSVGLGGSYNEQFF	TGCAGCGTCGGGTTGGGGGGATCCTACAATGAGCAGTTCTTC
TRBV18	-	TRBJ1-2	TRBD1	CASSQLTGRIRYGYTF	TGTGCCAGCTCACAATTGACAGGGAGGATAAGGTACGGCTACACCTTC
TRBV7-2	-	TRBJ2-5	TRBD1	CASKKDRGQETQYF	TGTGCCAGCAAAAAGGACAGGGGGCAGGAGACCCAGTACTTC
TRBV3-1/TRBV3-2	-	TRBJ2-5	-	CASSPRLGGAWAQYF	TGTGCCAGCAGCCCGCGACTAGGGGGGGCGTGGGCCCAGTACTTC
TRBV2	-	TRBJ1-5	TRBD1	CASRDRTGGLNQPQHF	TGTGCCAGCAGAGACCGAACAGGGGGCTTAAATCAGCCCCAGCATTTT
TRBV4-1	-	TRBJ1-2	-	CASSQDGTKYGYTF	TGCGCCAGCAGCCAAGACGGGACTAAATATGGCTACACCTTC
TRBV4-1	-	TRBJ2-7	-	CASSQMGSSYEQYF	TGCGCCAGCAGCCAAATGGGCAGCTCCTACGAGCAGTACTTC
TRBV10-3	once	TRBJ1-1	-	CAISDSRGGADTEAFF	TGTGCCATCAGTGACTCGAGGGGGGGAGCGGACACTGAAGCTTTCTTT
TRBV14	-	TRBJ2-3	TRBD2	CASSHERGAASTDTQYF	TGTGCCAGCAGCCACGAGCGGGGGGCTGCATCCACAGATACGCAGTATTTT
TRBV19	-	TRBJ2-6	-	CASSIGGAGANVLTF	TGTGCCAGTAGTATAGGAGGCGCCGGGGCCAACGTCCTGACTTTC
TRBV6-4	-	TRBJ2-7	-	CASIGVFSYEQYF	TGTGCCAGCATTGGAGTTTTTTCCTACGAGCAGTACTTC
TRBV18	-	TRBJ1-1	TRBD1	CASSANSLTGANTEAFF	TGTGCCAGCTCAGCCAATTCATTGACAGGGGCGAACACTGAAGCTTTCTTT
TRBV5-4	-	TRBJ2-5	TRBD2	CASSLGGGLAAETQYF	TGTGCCAGCAGCTTGGGGGGTGGACTAGCAGCAGAGACCCAGTACTTC
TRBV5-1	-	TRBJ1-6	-	CASSRSSYNSPLHF	TGCGCCAGCAGCCGGAGCTCCTATAATTCACCCCTCCACTTT
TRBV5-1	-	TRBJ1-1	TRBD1	CASSGTGENTEAFF	TGCGCCAGCAGCGGGACAGGGGAGAACACTGAAGCTTTCTTT
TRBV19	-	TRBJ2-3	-	CASSIGQWTGLDTQYF	TGTGCCAGTAGTATCGGACAGTGGACGGGTTTAGATACGCAGTATTTT
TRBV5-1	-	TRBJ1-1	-	CASSLEGMSWGEAFF	TGCGCCAGCAGCTTGGAGGGGATGAGTTGGGGTGAAGCTTTCTTT
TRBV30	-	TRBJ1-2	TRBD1	CALLALDRGGYGYTF	TGTGCTCTACTAGCATTGGACAGGGGCGGGTATGGCTACACCTTC
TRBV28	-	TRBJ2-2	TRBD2	CASSLTSGGNTGELFF	TGTGCCAGCAGTTTAACTAGCGGGGGAAACACCGGGGAGCTGTTTTTT
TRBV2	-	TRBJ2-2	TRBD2	CASSEIGTSGGFANTGELFF	TGTGCCAGCAGTGAGATTGGGACTAGCGGGGGGTTCGCGAACACCGGGGAGCTGTTTTTT
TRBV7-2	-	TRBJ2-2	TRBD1	CASSLDRGSTGELFF	TGTGCCAGCAGCCTAGACAGGGGGAGCACCGGGGAGCTGTTTTTT
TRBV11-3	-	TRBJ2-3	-	CASSFTGSDTQYF	TGTGCCAGCAGCTTCACAGGGTCAGATACGCAGTATTTT
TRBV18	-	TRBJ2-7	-	CASSRDLGEEQYF	TGTGCCAGCTCTCGGGATCTCGGGGAGGAGCAGTACTTC
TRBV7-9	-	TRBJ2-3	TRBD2	CASSTTSGGTDTQYF	TGTGCCAGCAGCACGACTAGCGGGGGCACAGATACGCAGTATTTT